This TCR beta chain was captured by sequencing in a study of blood T cell repertoires in COVID-19. The assay was immunoSEQ multiplex PCR, and TCRdb's table has in-frame clones only and misses some. The sample has approximately 200,000 clones; 70% to 85% are singletons. The V end lost 5 bases, the J end lost 4 bases, and 19 bases lay between the germline ends. The V gene's germline CDR1 is SGHTA and CDR2 FQGNSA. This CDR3 comprises 16 residues. The receptor was isolated from a woman over 75 with COVID-19, enrolled during active disease. V and J are TRBV7-2 and TRBJ2-3; perhaps TRBD1 as D (6 bases). The sequenced material came from peripheral blood. The CDR3 nucleotides are TGTGCCAGCAGCACAGCAACTCAGGGGAGAGCAGATACGCAGTATTTT. The encoded protein is CASSTATQGRADTQYF.